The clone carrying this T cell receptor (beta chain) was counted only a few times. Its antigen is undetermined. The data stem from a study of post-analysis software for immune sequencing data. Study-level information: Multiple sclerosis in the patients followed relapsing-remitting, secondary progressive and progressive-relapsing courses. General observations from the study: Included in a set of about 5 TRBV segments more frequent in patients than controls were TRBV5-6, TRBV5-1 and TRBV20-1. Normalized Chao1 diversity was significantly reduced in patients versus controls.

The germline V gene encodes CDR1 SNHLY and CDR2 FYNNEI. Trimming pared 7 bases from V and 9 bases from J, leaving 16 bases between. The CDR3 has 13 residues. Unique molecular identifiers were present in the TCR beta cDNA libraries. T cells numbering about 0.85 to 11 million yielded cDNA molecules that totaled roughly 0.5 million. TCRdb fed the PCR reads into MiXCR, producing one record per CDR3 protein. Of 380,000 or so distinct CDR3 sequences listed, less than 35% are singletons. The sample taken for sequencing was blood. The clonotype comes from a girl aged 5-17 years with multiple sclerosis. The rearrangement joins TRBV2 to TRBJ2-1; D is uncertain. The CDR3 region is CASTTNGVGEQFF. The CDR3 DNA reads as TGTGCCAGCACCACTAACGGCGTAGGTGAGCAGTTCTTC.